This T cell receptor (beta chain) was sequenced in a study of CD4 T cells in relation to SARS-CoV-2 and coronaviruses. Study-wide context: After approximately 10 days of antigen culture, PBMC TCR beta CDR3s were sequenced.

As regards this clone: Antigen specificity is unknown.

V lost 5 bases, J lost 0 bases, and 18 bases lay in between. The CDR3 totals 17 residues. Germline V lookup: CDR1 SGHVS, CDR2 FQNEAQ. The unexposed donors gave CD4+ T cells in about 2011-2019, prior to COVID-19. CD4+ T cells were isolated from the cells after about ten days of culture. Testing used SARS-CoV-2 S/N and four cold-coronavirus spikes on unexposed-donor CD4+ T cells, cells permitting. Clones were sequenced by immunoSEQ multiplex PCR, and TCRdb holds only the in-frame ones, with some missing. The table lists around 23,000 clones, roughly four fifths of them singletons. This TCR came from a human donor in good health. The sequencing input was CD4+ T cells from PBMCs, cultured in vitro. The chain couples TRBV7-8 to TRBJ2-3, with D possibly TRBD2 on 7 matching bases. CDR3 sequence: CASSPGAGASSTDTQYF. CDR3 DNA: TGTGCCAGCAGCCCTGGTGCGGGGGCCTCTAGCACAGATACGCAGTATTTT. Looking up the rest from reference TRBV7-8 and TRBJ2-3 gives the full variable domain: GAGVSQSPRYKVAKRGQDVALRCDPISGHVSLFWYQQALGQGPEFLTYFQNEAQLDKSGLPSDRFFAERPEGSVSTLKIQRTQQEDSAVYLCASSPGAGASSTDTQYFGPGTRLTVL.